This T cell receptor (beta chain) emerged from a study of metastatic and nonmetastatic thyroid tumors (TCRdb year 2020). About the study as a whole: For patients with malignant and with benign thyroid disease, the researchers compared repertoires between peripheral blood samples and tumor or nodule tissue samples.

Summary of the overall study and its limitations: TCR beta diversity was reported as significantly higher in malignant tumors than in benign nodules, in both blood and tumor samples.

Of note for this clone: What antigen it recognizes has not been identified. The record has no base qualities; no much larger clone is one base away.

Library prep was done by PCR. Sequencing used an Illumina HiSeq 4000. High-throughput sequencing was used to profile the CDR3 region of the TCR beta-chain in every patient. On the study's bioinformatics: The researchers built a classifier to tell apart papillary thyroid cancer patients with distant metastasis, based on CDR3 differences among clinicopathological groups. The Shannon index was used to measure repertoire diversity, and the Morisita-Horn index was used to measure how similar tumor and blood repertoires were. The public reads were quality trimmed at Q25 with fastp and then assembled into clones with MiXCR by TCRdb, keeping productive beta chains. TCRdb, rather than the study authors, made the V and J calls. The sample table contains about 16,000 clones; only one count was recorded for approximately 30% of them. Over 9.5% of the sample is taken by the ten largest. Including cysteine and phenylalanine, the CDR3 has 15 amino acids. CDR3 DNA only is kept here, 45 bases in frame from base 1. The germline V gene gives CDR1 as SGHAT and CDR2 as FQNNGV. V is clipped by 1 base and J by 3 bases, and the sequence between their germline boundaries is 11 bases long.

No patient had received any treatment before thyroid surgery. Patient clinical samples collected from about 2011 to 2018 were retrospectively analysed using T-cell receptor beta sequencing. This sequence uses TRBV11-2 and TRBJ2-3, and TRBD1 may be the D gene, going by 7 matching bases. The clonotype originates from a female donor with papillary thyroid cancer or a benign thyroid nodule (not recorded which). Some clones in this sample may be carry-over from other donors' samples. The sequenced material came from blood. The nucleotides read TGTGCCAGCAGCTTAGGGGCAGGGGGGACAGATACGCAGTATTTT. Translated, this gives CASSLGAGGTDTQYF.